This record concerns one T cell receptor (beta chain) sequence. This CDR3 contains 12 residues. Germline-derived CDR1 and CDR2 are MDHEN and SYDVKM. The V gene lost 4 bases and the J gene lost 6 bases, with 6 bases spanning the gap. The table came from immunoSEQ multiplex PCR; TCRdb's copy has only in-frame clones and leaves some out. The sample holds under 200,000 clones, over 65% seen once. This sample is part of a study of blood T cell repertoires in COVID-19. Looking at the study overall: Whether acute or convalescent, the COVID-19 samples came from the United States, Italy and Spain. PBMCs, B-cell-depleted T cells, or T cells were the source of the cDNA or gDNA that made up the material.

The sequence was obtained from a man aged 55 to 69 with acute or convalescent COVID-19. The sample taken for sequencing was peripheral blood. The chain links TRBV28 to TRBJ2-2; D might be TRBD1 (5 bases). CDR3 coding DNA: TGTGCCAGCAGTTCAGGGTCCGGGGAGCTGTTTTTT. Encoded protein: CASSSGSGELFF. The full variable domain, its missing parts supplied by reference TRBV28 and TRBJ2-2, is DVKVTQSSRYLVKRTGEKVFLECVQDMDHENMFWYRQDPGLGLRLIYFSYDVKMKEKGDIPEGYSVSREKKERFSLILESASTNQTSMYLCASSSGSGELFFGEGSRLTVL.